This is a list of T cell receptor beta chains from one sample in a study of identical twins. MiXCR, applied by TCRdb to the 5' RACE reads, yields one record per CDR3 protein. Among 1.5 million to 2 million distinct CDR3 sequences, 32% were seen once, and the ten largest hold approximately 0.25%. Sequencing was done on a sample of cord blood. The receptors were sampled from a newborn girl in good health. Each CDR3 is given with its conserved first and last residue. The D gene is left open where the match is weak. Size is omitted from some rows. Given values are once, few, many or a class for expanded clones.

J: TRBJ2-7; D: .; V: TRBV6-5; size: many; DNA: TGTGCCAGCAGTGCGTCAGGATCCAGCTCCTACGAGCAGTACTTC; CDR3: CASSASGSSSYEQYF
J: TRBJ1-1; D: .; V: TRBV4-1; size: .; DNA: TGCGCCAGCAGCCAAGTTCACGGCGGGGCTGAAGCTTTCTTT; CDR3: CASSQVHGGAEAFF
J: TRBJ2-3; D: TRBD2; V: TRBV4-2; size: few; DNA: TGTGCCAGCAGCCAGCTCTCTGGACTAGCGGGCACAGATACGCAGTATTTT; CDR3: CASSQLSGLAGTDTQYF
J: TRBJ2-1; D: .; V: TRBV4-1; size: few; DNA: TGCGCCAGCAGCGACAAGTCGGACGATGAGCAGTTCTTC; CDR3: CASSDKSDDEQFF
J: TRBJ1-5; D: TRBD1; V: TRBV20-1; size: few; DNA: TGCAGTGCTAGGGACAGGGAGGTCAATGCTCGCAATCAGCCCCAGCATTTT; CDR3: CSARDREVNARNQPQHF
J: TRBJ2-1; D: TRBD2; V: TRBV3-1; size: .; DNA: TGTGCCAGCAGCCTTCGACTAGCGGAGGCCAGCAGCTCCTACAATGAGCAGTTCTTC; CDR3: CASSLRLAEASSSYNEQFF
J: TRBJ2-4; D: .; V: TRBV12-5; size: .; DNA: TGTGCTCTACAGGGCTTTGCCAAAAACATTCAGTACTTC; CDR3: CALQGFAKNIQYF
J: TRBJ2-7; D: .; V: TRBV10-3; size: .; DNA: TGTGCCATCAGTGATGGCTTGTCCTACAATGAGCAGTACTTC; CDR3: CAISDGLSYNEQYF
J: TRBJ2-7; D: TRBD2; V: TRBV11-2; size: .; DNA: TGTGCCAGCAGCTTACGACTAGCGGGAGTTGCCTACGAGCAGTACTTC; CDR3: CASSLRLAGVAYEQYF
J: TRBJ2-7; D: .; V: TRBV20-1; size: few; DNA: TGCAGTGCTATTAGGCCCCAGGAGGATTACGAGCAGTACTTC; CDR3: CSAIRPQEDYEQYF